Each of the 17 T cell receptor beta chains below was sequenced from the same sample in a study of blood T cell repertoires in COVID-19 (TCRdb year 2020). The library was made by the immunoSEQ multiplex PCR assay. TCRdb obtained this table from immuneACCESS and retained in-frame rearrangements with V and J assigned. These tables miss some clones; where compared with another copy, unresolved V genes account for less than half of the shortfall, and the remainder is unexplained. Across this sample there are around 11,000 clones, with 75% to 90% seen only once. In total, the top ten clones hold approximately 11% of the sample. What was sequenced was peripheral blood. The receptors were sampled from a human donor in a cohort sampled during active COVID-19.

This clone has just a few counts. J is TRBJ1-1 and V is TRBV7-9, with 7 bases that match TRBD1. The CDR3 runs 13 residues. V dropped 2 bases and J dropped 4; count of bases not matched to a gene: 1. The germline CDR1 and CDR2 sequences are SEHNR and FQNEAQ (reference sequence). The CDR3 is CASSLQGGTEAFF. In DNA, the CDR3 is TGTGCCAGCAGCTTACAGGGGGGCACTGAAGCTTTCTTT.

The rearrangement links TRBV5-6 to TRBJ2-5; TRBD2 aligns across 13 bases. Germline CDR1 and CDR2: SGHDT and YYEEEE. The ends lost 6 bases at V and 4 bases at J; junction bases unmatched: 6. CDR3 length: 15 residues. The CDR3: CASTVLAGGRETQYF. CDR3 in DNA: TGTGCCAGCACCGTACTAGCGGGGGGGCGAGAGACCCAGTACTTC. The variable domain in full, with the rest retrieved from reference TRBV5-6 and TRBJ2-5, is DAGVTQSPTHLIKTRGQQVTLRCSPKSGHDTVSWYQQALGQGPQFIFQYYEEEERQRGNFPDRFSGHQFPNYSSELNVNALLLGDSALYLCASTVLAGGRETQYFGPGTRLLVL.

The chain employs TRBV7-9 and TRBJ1-2, with D unclear. This CDR3 region has 15 residues. Trimming stripped 1 base from V and 3 bases from J, with 12 bases between. Germline V CDR1 and CDR2: SEHNR, FQNEAQ (reference sequence). The CDR3 bases are TGTGCCAGCAGCTTAGACAGTCTACCCCACTATGGCTACACCTTC. It codes for CASSLDSLPHYGYTF.

V and J are TRBV6-1 and TRBJ1-2; D gene ambiguous. The CDR3 is 14 amino acids. The germline V and J ends were trimmed by 2 bases and 7 bases, with 14 bases remaining between them. Germline values: CDR1 MNHNS, CDR2 SASEGT. CDR3 sequence: CASSETVGDVGYTF. CDR3 DNA: TGTGCCAGCAGTGAAACCGTCGGGGATGTTGGCTACACCTTC.

This clone showed up just a few times. The CDR3 region has the DNA TGTGCCAGCAGCCAAGATCATGGGGCAGGGGTGGGCTATGGCTACACCTTC. This sequence encodes CASSQDHGAGVGYGYTF. The chain couples TRBV3-1 (or the pseudogene TRBV3-2) to TRBJ1-2, with D perhaps TRBD1 (6 bases). Trimming pared 0 bases from V and 4 bases from J, leaving 18 bases between. The germline V gene has CDR1 LGHDT and CDR2 YNNKEL (reference sequence). The CDR3 has 17 residues.

This clone was seen a single time. The rearrangement joins TRBV4-1 to TRBJ2-1; 12 bases fit TRBD2. With 4 bases clipped from V and 9 bases from J, the junction kept 7 bases outside the gene matches. There are 15 residues in the CDR3. From germline, CDR1 is MGHRA and CDR2 YSYEKL. The CDR3 sequence: CASSPRTSGVGEQFF. The CDR3 nucleotides read TGCGCCAGCAGCCCCCGGACTAGCGGGGTCGGTGAGCAGTTCTTC.

This rearrangement joins TRBV24-1 to TRBJ1-2, with 7 bases matching TRBD1. The CDR3 is made up of 15 amino acids. Germline CDR1 reads KGHDR; CDR2 reads SFDVKD. Losses at the gene ends were 3 bases for V and 1 base for J; bases not matched to a gene: 4. DNA of the CDR3: TGTGCCACCAGTGATACGACAGGGCTTAACTATGGCTACACCTTC. It codes for CATSDTTGLNYGYTF.

The genes are TRBV5-6 and TRBJ2-3; D call uncertain. Germline loops: CDR1 SGHDT, CDR2 YYEEEE. Trimming removed 2 bases at V and 4 bases at J, with 8 bases between. The length of the CDR3 is 13 residues. CDR3 region: CASSFSLPDTQYF. In nucleotides, the CDR3 is TGTGCCAGCAGCTTCTCACTCCCAGATACGCAGTATTTT.

This chain links TRBV9 with TRBJ2-5; the D gene is possibly TRBD2 (5 bases). There are 14 residues in the CDR3. Deletions cut 0 bases from V and 1 base from J, with 7 bases between. Looked up from germline, CDR1 is SGDLS and CDR2 is YYNGEE. This CDR3 reads CASSVGERQETQYF. Written as DNA, the CDR3 is TGTGCCAGCAGCGTAGGGGAGCGCCAAGAGACCCAGTACTTC.

J is TRBJ2-7 and V is TRBV29-1; a possible D gene is TRBD1 (6 bases). CDR1 is SQVTM, CDR2 ANQGSEA, per germline. V was cut by 3 bases and J by 2 bases, with 8 bases left in between. The CDR3 loop spans 12 amino acids. The CDR3 region is CSVEGAAYEQYF. As DNA, the CDR3 is TGCAGCGTTGAGGGGGCGGCCTACGAGCAGTACTTC.

The rearrangement links TRBV9 to TRBJ1-3; 8 bases agree with TRBD1. The CDR3 spans 19 residues. Trimming cost V 8 bases and J 0 bases; bases outside gene matches: 19. Germline CDR1 and CDR2: SGDLS and YYNGEE. The CDR3 coding sequence is TGTGCCAGTGGGTCGGGGACAGGCTTCTCCTTTTTCTCTGGAAACACCATATATTTT. It codes for CASGSGTGFSFFSGNTIYF.

This clone has just a few counts. This sequence joins TRBV9 and TRBJ1-6; TRBD1 aligns across 7 bases. This CDR3 contains 15 residues. The V gene end was trimmed by 1 base and the J gene end by 5 bases; junction bases not matched to a gene: 3. The V gene's germline CDR1 is SGDLS and CDR2 YYNGEE. The CDR3 coding sequence is TGTGCCAGCAGCGTACGGACAGGCGATAATTCACCCCTCCACTTT. It is translated as CASSVRTGDNSPLHF.

The CDR3 nucleotides read TGTGCCAGCAGTCCGGACAGGTTCACAGATACGCAGTATTTT. It yields the protein CASSPDRFTDTQYF. The genes are TRBV5-4 and TRBJ2-3; 7 bases match TRBD1. The J segment lost 2 bases and the V segment lost 5 bases, leaving 5 bases of the junction unmatched. Germline CDR1 and CDR2: SGHNT and YYREEE (reference sequence). The CDR3 totals 14 residues.

V and J are TRBV18 and TRBJ1-2, with 7 bases lining up with TRBD1. The CDR3 sequence is 12 residues long. V lost 3 bases, J lost 6 bases, and 1 base stayed unmatched. Germline-derived CDR1 and CDR2 are KGHSH and LQKENI. The CDR3: CASSPDRDGYTF. As DNA, the CDR3 is TGTGCCAGCTCACCCGACAGGGATGGCTACACCTTC.

The chain links TRBV2 to TRBJ1-3; 11 bases align to TRBD1. V shed 4 bases, J shed 2 bases, and the junction held 4 bases outside the gene matches. CDR1 is SNHLY, CDR2 FYNNEI, per germline. The CDR3 sequence is 16 residues long. The CDR3: CASSGRDRGAGNTIYF. Here the CDR3 DNA reads TGTGCCAGCAGTGGCCGGGACAGGGGGGCTGGAAACACCATATATTTT.

This chain links TRBV3-1 (or the pseudogene TRBV3-2) with TRBJ2-1; 13 bases agree with TRBD2. The V segment lost 4 bases and the J segment 8 bases; nucleotides outside the gene matches: 8. Germline V gene data show CDR1 as LGHDT and CDR2 as YNNKEL (reference sequence). The CDR3 extends over 16 amino acids. The CDR3 DNA follows: TGTGCCAGCAGCCTTGCTGGACTAGCGGGGGCCGATGAGCAGTTCTTC. The encoded protein is CASSLAGLAGADEQFF.

The chain joins TRBV6-6 to TRBJ2-7; maybe TRBD2 (6 bases). Trimming shortened V by 6 bases and J by 4 bases, and 16 bases separated the two germline ends. Germline CDR1 is MNHNY and CDR2 is SVGAGI (reference sequence). The length of the CDR3 is 14 residues. The CDR3 loop is CASRGGQGLYEQYF. The CDR3 DNA follows: TGTGCCAGCAGGGGGGGTCAGGGTTTATACGAGCAGTACTTC.